Only a few counts were recorded for the clone carrying this T cell receptor (beta chain). The data were obtained in a study of T-cell reconstitution after alpha-beta-depleted transplantation in children. V lost 10 bases and J lost 5; bases outside the gene matches: 12. Germline V gene lookup returns CDR1 MNHEY and CDR2 SMNVEV (reference sequence). This CDR3 is built from 14 residues. TCRbeta library preparation incorporated unique molecular identifiers. TCRdb used MiXCR to reprocess the PCR reads, holding one entry per CDR3 protein. The repertoire holds 200,000 to 250,000 distinct CDR3 sequences, with roughly 9% as singletons.

Sample: PBMCs from the stem cell graft donor, taken from the stem cell graft. The chain couples TRBV27 to TRBJ2-5, with 8 bases aligning to TRBD1. The clonotype was recovered from a human donor who donated a stem cell graft to a child with acute lymphoblastic leukemia. The CDR3 DNA reads as TGTGCCACCTCGACAGGGGACATGTGGGAGACCCAGTACTTC. Amino acid sequence: CATSTGDMWETQYF.